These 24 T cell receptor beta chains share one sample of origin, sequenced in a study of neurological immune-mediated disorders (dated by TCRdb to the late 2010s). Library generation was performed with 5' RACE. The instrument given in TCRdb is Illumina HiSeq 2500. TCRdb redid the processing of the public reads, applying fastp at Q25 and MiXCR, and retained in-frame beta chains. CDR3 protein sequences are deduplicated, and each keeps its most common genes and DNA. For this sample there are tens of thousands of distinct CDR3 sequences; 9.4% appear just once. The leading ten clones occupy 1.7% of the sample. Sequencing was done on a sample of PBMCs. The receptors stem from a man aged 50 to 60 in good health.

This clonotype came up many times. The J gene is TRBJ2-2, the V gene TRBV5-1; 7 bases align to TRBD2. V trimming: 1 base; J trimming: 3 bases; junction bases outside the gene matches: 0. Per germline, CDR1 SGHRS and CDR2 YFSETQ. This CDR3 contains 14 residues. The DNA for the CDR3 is TGCGCCAGCAGCTTGAGCGGGGACACCGGGGAGCTGTTTTTT. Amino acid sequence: CASSLSGDTGELFF.

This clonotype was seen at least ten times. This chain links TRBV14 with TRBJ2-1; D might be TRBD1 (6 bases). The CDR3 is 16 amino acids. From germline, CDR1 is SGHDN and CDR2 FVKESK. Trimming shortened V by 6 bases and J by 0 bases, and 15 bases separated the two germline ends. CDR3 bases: TGTGCCAGCAGAAAAGGACAGAGAAGCTCCTACAATGAGCAGTTCTTC. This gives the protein CASRKGQRSSYNEQFF.

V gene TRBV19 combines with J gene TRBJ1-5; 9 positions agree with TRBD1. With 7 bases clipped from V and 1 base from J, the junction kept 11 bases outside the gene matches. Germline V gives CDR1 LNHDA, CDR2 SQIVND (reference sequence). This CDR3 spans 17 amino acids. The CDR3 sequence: CASTNDRGSGSNQPQHF. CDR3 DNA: TGTGCCAGTACCAACGACAGGGGGAGCGGGAGCAATCAGCCCCAGCATTTT. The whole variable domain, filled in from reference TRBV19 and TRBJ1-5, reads DGGITQSPKYLFRKEGQNVTLSCEQNLNHDAMYWYRQDPGQGLRLIYYSQIVNDFQKGDIAEGYSVSREKKESFPLTVTSAQKNPTAFYLCASTNDRGSGSNQPQHFGDGTRLSIL.

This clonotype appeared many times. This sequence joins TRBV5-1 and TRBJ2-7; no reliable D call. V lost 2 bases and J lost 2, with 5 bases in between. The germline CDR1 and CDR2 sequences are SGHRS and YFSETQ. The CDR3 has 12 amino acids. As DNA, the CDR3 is TGCGCCAGCAGCTTCGGGCCCTACGAGCAGTACTTC. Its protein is CASSFGPYEQYF. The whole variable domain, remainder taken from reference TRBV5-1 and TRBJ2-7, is KAGVTQTPRYLIKTRGQQVTLSCSPISGHRSVSWYQQTPGQGLQFLFEYFSETQRNKGNFPGRFSGRQFSNSRSEMNVSTLELGDSALYLCASSFGPYEQYFGPGTRLTVT.

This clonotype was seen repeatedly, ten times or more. The CDR3 here is CATSDSSGRIYEQFF. Written as DNA, the CDR3 is TGTGCCACCAGTGATTCTTCAGGGAGGATATATGAGCAGTTCTTC. The chain combines TRBV24-1 with TRBJ2-1; D is perhaps TRBD2 (6 bases). V lost 2 bases and J 8 bases, leaving 15 bases between the germline ends. This CDR3 has 15 amino acids. Germline CDR1 and CDR2: KGHDR and SFDVKD.

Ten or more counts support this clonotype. Written as DNA, the CDR3 is TGCAGTGCTGAGACTAGCGGGGCCTTGGGGCAGTTCTTC. This translates into CSAETSGALGQFF. J is TRBJ2-1 and V is TRBV20-1, with TRBD2 matching 11 bases. J was trimmed by 12 bases and V by 5 bases; bases with no gene match: 9. The CDR3 spans 13 residues. CDR1 is DFQATT and CDR2 is SNEGSKA in the germline V gene (reference sequence).

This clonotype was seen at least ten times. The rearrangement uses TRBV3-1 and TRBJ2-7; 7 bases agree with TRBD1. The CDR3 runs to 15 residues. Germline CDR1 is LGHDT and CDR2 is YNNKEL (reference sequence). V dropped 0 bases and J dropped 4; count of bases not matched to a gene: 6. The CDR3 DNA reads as TGTGCCAGCAGCCAAGAGGCGACAGGGCTATACGAGCAGTACTTC. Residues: CASSQEATGLYEQYF.

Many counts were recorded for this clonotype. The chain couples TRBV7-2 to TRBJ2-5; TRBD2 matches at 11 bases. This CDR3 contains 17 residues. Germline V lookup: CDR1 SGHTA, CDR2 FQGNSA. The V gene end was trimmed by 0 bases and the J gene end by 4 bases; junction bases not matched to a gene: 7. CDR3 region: CASSLAGLAGVAETQYF. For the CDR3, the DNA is TGTGCCAGCAGCTTAGCCGGACTAGCGGGCGTGGCAGAGACCCAGTACTTC.

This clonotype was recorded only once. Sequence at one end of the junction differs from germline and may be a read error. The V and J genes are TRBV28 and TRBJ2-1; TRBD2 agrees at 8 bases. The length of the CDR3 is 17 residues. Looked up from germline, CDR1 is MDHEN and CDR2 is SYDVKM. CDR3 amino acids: CAISTRMLIAGSNEQFF. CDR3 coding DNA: TGTGCCATCAGTACGAGGATGTTGATAGCGGGATCCAATGAGCAGTTCTTC.

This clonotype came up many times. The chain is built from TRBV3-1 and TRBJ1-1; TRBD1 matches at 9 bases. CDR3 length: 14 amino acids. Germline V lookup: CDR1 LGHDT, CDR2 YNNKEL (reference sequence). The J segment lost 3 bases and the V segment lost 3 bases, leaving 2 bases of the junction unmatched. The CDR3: CASSHWTGDTEAFF. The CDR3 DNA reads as TGTGCCAGCAGCCATTGGACAGGGGACACTGAAGCTTTCTTT.

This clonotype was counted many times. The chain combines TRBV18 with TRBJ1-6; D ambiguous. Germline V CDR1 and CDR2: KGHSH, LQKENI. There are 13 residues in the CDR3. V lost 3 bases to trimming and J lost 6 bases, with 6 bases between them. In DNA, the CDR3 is TGTGCCAGCTCACCCTCAGCTAATTCACCCCTCCACTTT. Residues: CASSPSANSPLHF.

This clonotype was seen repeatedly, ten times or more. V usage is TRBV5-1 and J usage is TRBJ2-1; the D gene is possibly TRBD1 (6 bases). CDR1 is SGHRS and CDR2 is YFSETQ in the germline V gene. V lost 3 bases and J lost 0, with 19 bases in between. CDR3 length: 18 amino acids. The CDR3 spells CASSSATNRASSYNEQFF. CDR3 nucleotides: TGCGCCAGCAGCTCGGCAACCAACAGGGCGAGCTCCTACAATGAGCAGTTCTTC.

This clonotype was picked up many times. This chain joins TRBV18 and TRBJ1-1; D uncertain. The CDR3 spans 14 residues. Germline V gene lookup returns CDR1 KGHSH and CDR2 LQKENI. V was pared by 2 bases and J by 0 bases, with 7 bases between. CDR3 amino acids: CASSPTVMNTEAFF. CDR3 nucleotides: TGTGCCAGCTCACCAACGGTCATGAACACTGAAGCTTTCTTT.

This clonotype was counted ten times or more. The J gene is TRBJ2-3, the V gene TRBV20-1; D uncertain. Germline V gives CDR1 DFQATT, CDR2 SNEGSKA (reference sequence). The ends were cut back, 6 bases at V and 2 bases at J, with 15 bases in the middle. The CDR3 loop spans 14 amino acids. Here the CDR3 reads CSAAPEVITDTQYF. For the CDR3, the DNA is TGCAGTGCAGCCCCCGAGGTTATCACAGATACGCAGTATTTT.

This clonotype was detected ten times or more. CDR3 in amino acids: CASSQDDSGSYEQYF. CDR3 bases: TGTGCCAGCAGCCAAGACGATAGCGGGTCCTACGAGCAGTACTTC. The V gene is TRBV4-2, the J gene TRBJ2-7; the match to TRBD2 covers 7 bases. CDR3 length: 15 amino acids. The V gene's germline CDR1 is LGHNA and CDR2 YNFKEQ. Trimming cost V 0 bases and J 1 base; bases outside gene matches: 3.

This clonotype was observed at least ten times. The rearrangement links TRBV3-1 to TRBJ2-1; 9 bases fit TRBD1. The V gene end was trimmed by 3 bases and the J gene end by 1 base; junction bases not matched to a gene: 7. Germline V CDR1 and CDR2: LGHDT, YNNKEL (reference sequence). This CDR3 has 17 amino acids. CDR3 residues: CASSQLGTGQSYNEQFF. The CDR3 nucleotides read TGTGCCAGCAGCCAGCTCGGGACAGGGCAGTCCTACAATGAGCAGTTCTTC.

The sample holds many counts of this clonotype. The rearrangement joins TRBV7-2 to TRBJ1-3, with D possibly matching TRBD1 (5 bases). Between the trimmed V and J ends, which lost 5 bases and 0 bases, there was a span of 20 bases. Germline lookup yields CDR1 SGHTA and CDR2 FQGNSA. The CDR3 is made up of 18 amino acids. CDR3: CASSLERRGLSSGNTIYF. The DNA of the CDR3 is TGTGCCAGCAGCCTAGAAAGGCGGGGGTTAAGCTCTGGAAACACCATATATTTT.

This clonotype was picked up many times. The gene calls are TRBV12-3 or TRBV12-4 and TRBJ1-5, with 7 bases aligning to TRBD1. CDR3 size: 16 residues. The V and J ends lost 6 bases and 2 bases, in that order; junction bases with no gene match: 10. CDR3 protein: CASSLQGGTGNQPQHF. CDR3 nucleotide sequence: TGTGCCAGCAGCCTCCAGGGGGGTACGGGCAATCAGCCCCAGCATTTT.

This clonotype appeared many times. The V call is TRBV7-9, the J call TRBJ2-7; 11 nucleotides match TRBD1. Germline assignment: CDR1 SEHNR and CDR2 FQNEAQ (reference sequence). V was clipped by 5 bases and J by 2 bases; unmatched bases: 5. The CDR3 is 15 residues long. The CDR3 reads CASSPRDRGAYEQYF. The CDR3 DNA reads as TGTGCCAGCAGCCCCAGGGACAGGGGGGCCTACGAGCAGTACTTC.

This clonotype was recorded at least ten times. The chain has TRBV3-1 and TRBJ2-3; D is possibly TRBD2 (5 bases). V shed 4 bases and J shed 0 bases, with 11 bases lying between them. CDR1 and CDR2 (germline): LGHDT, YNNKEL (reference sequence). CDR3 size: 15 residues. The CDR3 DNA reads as TGTGCCAGCAGCCCCCGCCGGGGTAGCACAGATACGCAGTATTTT. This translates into CASSPRRGSTDTQYF.

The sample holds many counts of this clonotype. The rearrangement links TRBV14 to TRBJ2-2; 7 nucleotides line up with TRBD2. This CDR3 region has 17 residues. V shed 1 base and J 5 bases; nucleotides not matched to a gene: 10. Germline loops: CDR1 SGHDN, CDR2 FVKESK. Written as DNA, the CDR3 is TGTGCCAGCAGCCAAGGGGTCGGGGGGATGAGGACCGGGGAGCTGTTTTTT. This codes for CASSQGVGGMRTGELFF.

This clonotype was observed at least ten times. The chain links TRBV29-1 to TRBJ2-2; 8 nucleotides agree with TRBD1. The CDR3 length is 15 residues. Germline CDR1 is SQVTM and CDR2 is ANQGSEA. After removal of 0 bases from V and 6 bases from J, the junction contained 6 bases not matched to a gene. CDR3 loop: CSVEDQGAPPGELFF. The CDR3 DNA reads TGCAGCGTTGAAGATCAGGGGGCGCCACCCGGGGAGCTGTTTTTT.

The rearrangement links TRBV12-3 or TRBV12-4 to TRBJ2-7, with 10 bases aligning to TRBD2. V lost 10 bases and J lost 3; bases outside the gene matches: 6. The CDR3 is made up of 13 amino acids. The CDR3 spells CAIGTSAIYEQYF. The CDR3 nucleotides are TGTGCCATAGGGACTAGCGCCATCTACGAGCAGTACTTC.

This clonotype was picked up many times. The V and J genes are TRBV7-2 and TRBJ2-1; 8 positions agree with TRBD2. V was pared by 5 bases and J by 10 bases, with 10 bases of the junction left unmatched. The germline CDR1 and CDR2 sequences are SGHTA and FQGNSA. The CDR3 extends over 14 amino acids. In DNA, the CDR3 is TGTGCCAGCAGCCCAGGACTAGCCTCGCAAGAGCAGTTCTTC. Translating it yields CASSPGLASQEQFF.